One sample yielded the 6 T cell receptor beta chains listed below, sequenced in a study of cytomegalovirus exposure and HLA in healthy donors. It was with 60 Vbeta and 13 Jbeta primers that the PCR ran. Sequenced by immunoSEQ multiplex PCR; TCRdb stores in-frame clones only, minus some. Of about 160,000 clones detected, less than 90% appear once; the ten largest clones hold just over 4.5%. The sample comprised PBMCs. These receptors all come from a woman in her fifties or sixties in good health and CMV-seropositive.

The V gene is TRBV29-1, the J gene TRBJ2-3; 8 nucleotides align to TRBD1. Germline CDR1 reads SQVTM; CDR2 reads ANQGSEA. The CDR3 has 13 residues. V trimming: 5 bases; J trimming: 3 bases; junction bases outside the gene matches: 4. The CDR3 DNA sequence: TGCAGCGTTCGACAGGGGAGGACAGATACGCAGTATTTT. Translating gives CSVRQGRTDTQYF.

This clone was seen a few times. The gene calls are TRBV11-2 and TRBJ2-1, with D possibly TRBD2 on 6 matching bases. The CDR3 sequence is 15 residues long. CDR1 and CDR2 (germline): SGHAT, FQNNGV. The germline V and J ends were trimmed by 8 bases and 5 bases, with 19 bases remaining between them. The CDR3 loop is CASSGGASVNNEQFF. The CDR3 DNA reads as TGTGCCAGCTCTGGAGGGGCTAGCGTCAACAATGAGCAGTTCTTC.

This sequence joins TRBV6-5 and TRBJ1-1; perhaps TRBD1 as D (5 bases). V gave up 6 bases and J gave up 7 bases, with 15 bases separating them. The germline gives CDR1 MNHEY, CDR2 SVGAGI. The CDR3 contains 13 residues. The CDR3: CASRQQRQNEAFF. CDR3 nucleotide sequence: TGTGCCAGCAGACAACAGAGACAGAATGAAGCTTTCTTT.

The chain is built from TRBV4-1 and TRBJ1-5; D possibly corresponds to TRBD1 (6 bases). The length of the CDR3 is 15 residues. Germline CDR1 is MGHRA and CDR2 is YSYEKL. V gave up 0 bases and J gave up 2 bases, with 8 bases separating them. The CDR3 spells CASSQDPGGNQPQHF. The DNA for the CDR3 is TGCGCCAGCAGCCAAGATCCAGGGGGCAATCAGCCCCAGCATTTT.

This sequence joins TRBV5-4 and TRBJ2-5, with D perhaps matching TRBD2 (5 bases). The CDR3 loop spans 13 amino acids. Trimming took off 0 bases at V and 5 bases at J, with 8 bases between the two ends. Per germline, CDR1 SGHNT and CDR2 YYREEE (reference sequence). The CDR3 here is CASSLAGGETQYF. The CDR3 DNA sequence: TGTGCCAGCAGCTTGGCCGGCGGGGAGACCCAGTACTTC.

This clone was seen only a few times. This sequence joins TRBV4-3 and TRBJ2-3; TRBD2 matches at 7 bases. The CDR3 extends over 17 amino acids. Germline loops: CDR1 LGHNA, CDR2 YSLEER. J was trimmed by 1 base and V by 0 bases; bases with no gene match: 7. The CDR3 sequence is CASSQEVASGRTDTQYF. The CDR3 DNA sequence: TGCGCCAGCAGCCAAGAGGTCGCTAGCGGTCGCACAGATACGCAGTATTTT.